Presented here are 3 T cell receptor beta chains from one specimen sequenced in a study of blood T cell repertoires in COVID-19. TCRdb's copy holds only in-frame clones and misses some; the assay was immunoSEQ multiplex PCR. The sample holds some 370,000 clones, more than 70% seen once. Sequences were obtained from peripheral blood. The receptors come from a woman younger than 45 with COVID-19, enrolled during active disease.

Written as DNA, the CDR3 is TGTGCCAGCCATAAACTGGGACAGGGGACTCCCGGGACTAGCGCAAACCAAGAGACCCAGTACTTC. Translated, it gives CASHKLGQGTPGTSANQETQYF. V usage is TRBV7-3 and J usage is TRBJ2-5, with D perhaps TRBD1 or TRBD2 (10 bases each). The germline V gene has CDR1 SGHTA and CDR2 FQGTGA. The CDR3 sequence is 22 residues long. Between the trimmed V and J ends, which lost 8 bases and 0 bases, there was a span of 37 bases. The whole variable domain, filled in from reference TRBV7-3 and TRBJ2-5, reads GAGVSQTPSNKVTEKGKYVELRCDPISGHTALYWYRQSLGQGPEFLIYFQGTGAADDSGLPNDRFFAVRPEGSVSTLKIQRTERGDSAVYLCASHKLGQGTPGTSANQETQYFGPGTRLLVL.

The chain carries TRBV7-8 and TRBJ2-6, with no clear D. The CDR3 spans 13 residues. Germline V gene data show CDR1 as SGHVS and CDR2 as FQNEAQ. V shed 9 bases and J shed 3 bases, with 9 bases lying between them. The CDR3 coding sequence is TGTGCCAGTAAGAGTGGTGGGGCCAACGTCCTGACTTTC. Translated, it gives CASKSGGANVLTF. Full variable domain (outside the CDR3, taken from reference TRBV7-8 and TRBJ2-6): GAGVSQSPRYKVAKRGQDVALRCDPISGHVSLFWYQQALGQGPEFLTYFQNEAQLDKSGLPSDRFFAERPEGSVSTLKIQRTQQEDSAVYLCASKSGGANVLTFGAGSRLTVL.

This clone was seen just once. The rearrangement links TRBV9 to TRBJ1-1, with TRBD1 matching 7 bases. Germline CDR1 reads SGDLS; CDR2 reads YYNGEE. The CDR3 sequence is 14 residues long. The J segment lost 0 bases and the V segment lost 4 bases, leaving 3 bases of the junction unmatched. This chain's CDR3 is CASSPQGLNTEAFF. CDR3 nucleotide sequence: TGTGCCAGCAGCCCACAGGGGTTGAACACTGAAGCTTTCTTT.